Shown below are 30 T cell receptor beta chains from a single sample sequenced in a study of T cell responses to AZD1222 COVID-19 vaccine. Assay: immunoSEQ multiplex PCR; the TCRdb copy retains only in-frame clones and omits some. This table has 150,000 to 190,000 clones, approximately 91% appearing once. The specimen comprised peripheral blood, sampled after recovery from COVID-19. The origin of the receptors is an adult who had recovered from COVID-19.

Here the CDR3 reads CSVTAGSEAFF. CDR3 sequence (DNA): TGCAGCGTTACCGCAGGCTCTGAAGCTTTCTTT. V usage is TRBV29-1 and J usage is TRBJ1-1; D not resolved. Germline loops: CDR1 SQVTM, CDR2 ANQGSEA. This CDR3 is 11 amino acids long. V was clipped by 5 bases and J by 6 bases, with 10 bases between them.

V and J are TRBV5-1 and TRBJ1-2, with 7 bases that match TRBD1. This CDR3 is built from 15 residues. V gave up 6 bases and J gave up 2 bases; unmatched junction bases: 10. Looked up from germline, CDR1 is SGHRS and CDR2 is YFSETQ. CDR3 region: CASKRTQGLNYGYTF. The CDR3 coding sequence is TGCGCCAGCAAAAGGACACAGGGGTTGAACTATGGCTACACCTTC.

The chain uses TRBV7-2 and TRBJ2-1, with 8 positions matching TRBD2. The V gene's germline CDR1 is SGHTA and CDR2 FQGNSA. The CDR3 contains 17 residues. Losses at the gene ends were 5 bases for V and 2 bases for J; bases not matched to a gene: 11. The CDR3 here is CASSHQLAGTTYNEQFF. As DNA, the CDR3 is TGTGCCAGCAGCCATCAATTAGCGGGGACAACCTACAATGAGCAGTTCTTC.

The chain couples TRBV7-2 to TRBJ2-2; D call uncertain. Germline V gene lookup returns CDR1 SGHTA and CDR2 FQGNSA. The CDR3 runs 14 residues. Trimming took 0 bases from V and 5 from J, leaving 7 bases between them. The CDR3 spells CASSLAGYTGELFF. Here the CDR3 DNA reads TGTGCCAGCAGCTTAGCGGGTTATACCGGGGAGCTGTTTTTT.

CDR3 residues: CASSLEGDTQYF. The DNA for the CDR3 is TGTGCCAGCAGCTTAGAGGGAGATACGCAGTATTTT. V usage is TRBV7-3 and J usage is TRBJ2-3; D might be TRBD2 (5 bases). This CDR3 has 12 residues. From germline, CDR1 is SGHTA and CDR2 FQGTGA. The germline V and J ends were trimmed by 2 bases and 5 bases, with 5 bases remaining between them.

The chain uses TRBV7-9 and TRBJ2-6; D is ambiguous. The CDR3 covers 17 residues. Trimming took off 5 bases at V and 0 bases at J, with 14 bases between the two ends. The germline V gene encodes CDR1 SEHNR and CDR2 FQNEAQ (reference sequence). The DNA for the CDR3 is TGTGCCAGCAGCCCCCGAGGCACTGGCTCTGGGGCCAACGTCCTGACTTTC. As protein: CASSPRGTGSGANVLTF. The full variable domain, rest sourced from reference TRBV7-9 and TRBJ2-6, is DTGVSQNPRHKITKRGQNVTFRCDPISEHNRLYWYRQTLGQGPEFLTYFQNEAQLEKSRLLSDRFSAERPKGSFSTLEIQRTEQGDSAMYLCASSPRGTGSGANVLTFGAGSRLTVL.

This sequence joins TRBV3-1 (or the pseudogene TRBV3-2) and TRBJ1-3; no definite D call. The CDR3 sequence is 14 residues long. Germline V CDR1 and CDR2: LGHDT, YNNKEL (reference sequence). Trimming pared 1 base from V and 0 bases from J, leaving 4 bases between. The CDR3 DNA is TGTGCCAGCAGCCAAGGACACTCTGGAAACACCATATATTTT. This codes for CASSQGHSGNTIYF.

The rearrangement joins TRBV12-3 or TRBV12-4 to TRBJ1-5; no clear D gene. The CDR3 contains 12 residues. Trimming removed 2 bases from V and 5 bases from J, with 4 bases in between. In DNA, the CDR3 is TGTGCCAGCAGTTTACTCCATCAGCCCCAGCATTTT. It specifies CASSLLHQPQHF.

The genes are TRBV28 and TRBJ1-2; D might be TRBD1 (5 bases). Between the trimmed V and J ends, which lost 2 bases and 2 bases, there was a span of 12 bases. The CDR3 extends over 15 amino acids. Germline CDR1 is MDHEN and CDR2 is SYDVKM. The CDR3 DNA follows: TGTGCCAGCAGTTTAACCGGGACGGCAAACTATGGCTACACCTTC. Its protein product is CASSLTGTANYGYTF.

V is TRBV2 and J is TRBJ2-3, with a tentative D call TRBD1 (6 bases). V shed 7 bases and J shed 2 bases, with 10 bases lying between them. CDR3 size: 13 residues. CDR1 and CDR2 (germline): SNHLY, FYNNEI. The CDR3 reads CASMGDTTDTQYF. CDR3 DNA: TGTGCCAGCATGGGGGACACCACAGATACGCAGTATTTT.

The chain combines TRBV7-9 with TRBJ1-6, with D possibly being TRBD1 (5 bases). The V end lost 2 bases, the J end lost 8 bases, and 10 bases lay between the germline ends. Germline CDR1 SEHNR, CDR2 FQNEAQ (reference sequence). The CDR3 contains 14 residues. CDR3 in amino acids: CASSLRAGDSPLHF. CDR3 coding DNA: TGTGCCAGCAGCTTAAGAGCGGGGGATTCACCCCTCCACTTT.

V is TRBV5-1 and J is TRBJ1-1; no clear D gene. Germline CDR1 reads SGHRS; CDR2 reads YFSETQ. Trimming pared 4 bases from V and 3 bases from J, leaving 13 bases between. CDR3 length: 14 residues. In nucleotides, the CDR3 is TGCGCCAGCAGCCCCTATCGGGCCTACACTGAAGCTTTCTTT. This gives the protein CASSPYRAYTEAFF.

Only one count was recorded for this clone. V gene TRBV7-2 combines with J gene TRBJ1-5; D is unclear. CDR1 and CDR2 from the germline V gene are SGHTA and FQGNSA. The CDR3 has 13 amino acids. V lost 3 bases, J lost 3 bases, and 6 bases lay in between. CDR3 sequence reads: CASSLMNNQPQHF. The CDR3, as DNA: TGTGCCAGCAGCTTGATGAACAATCAGCCCCAGCATTTT.

The CDR3 DNA follows: TGCGCCAGCAGCTTGGACCGCCCAGAGACAGATACGCAGTATTTT. It specifies CASSLDRPETDTQYF. The chain carries TRBV5-1 and TRBJ2-3; D not certain. CDR1 is SGHRS, CDR2 YFSETQ, per germline. The CDR3 spans 15 residues. V was pared by 0 bases and J by 3 bases, with 11 bases between. Using reference TRBV5-1 and TRBJ2-3 for the parts outside the CDR3, the full variable domain is KAGVTQTPRYLIKTRGQQVTLSCSPISGHRSVSWYQQTPGQGLQFLFEYFSETQRNKGNFPGRFSGRQFSNSRSEMNVSTLELGDSALYLCASSLDRPETDTQYFGPGTRLTVL.

The chain uses TRBV7-9 and TRBJ2-7; 9 nucleotides agree with TRBD1. With V trimmed by 3 bases and J by 6 bases, 12 bases remained unmatched. Germline CDR1 is SEHNR and CDR2 is FQNEAQ (reference sequence). CDR3 length equals 16 residues. CDR3 region: CASSLCLAGTGCEQYF. CDR3 sequence (DNA): TGTGCCAGCAGCTTGTGTTTAGCCGGGACAGGGTGCGAGCAGTACTTC.

This chain connects TRBV24-1 to TRBJ2-3; the match to TRBD1 covers 7 bases. Trimming took 5 bases from V and 3 from J; bases not matched to a gene: 10. The CDR3 spans 16 residues. CDR1 and CDR2 from the germline V gene are KGHDR and SFDVKD. CDR3 bases: TGTGCCACCAGTGGGATCCCGGACAGGAGGACAGATACGCAGTATTTT. This gives the protein CATSGIPDRRTDTQYF.

Regarding this clone: The same CDR3 also results from other DNA sequences found in this sample. The rearrangement uses TRBV24-1 and TRBJ2-2; D may be TRBD1 (6 bases). CDR3 size: 15 residues. The V gene's germline CDR1 is KGHDR and CDR2 SFDVKD. The V end lost 6 bases, the J end lost 2 bases, and 12 bases lay between the germline ends. In DNA, the CDR3 is TGTGCCACCAGTCCATGGGGGACAAACACCGGGGAGCTGTTTTTT. Its translation: CATSPWGTNTGELFF.

V usage is TRBV10-3 and J usage is TRBJ2-7; the match to TRBD1 covers 8 bases. With V trimmed by 5 bases and J by 2 bases, 8 bases remained unmatched. Germline CDR1 is ENHRY and CDR2 is SYGVKD. The CDR3 is made up of 15 amino acids. The CDR3 sequence is CAISPTLQGAYEQYF. For the CDR3, the DNA is TGTGCCATCAGTCCGACTTTACAGGGGGCCTACGAGCAGTACTTC.

As DNA, the CDR3 is TGTGCCAGCAGCTTAGTTTCCCGGCAGAGAGACACCGGGGAGCTGTTTTTT. The encoded protein is CASSLVSRQRDTGELFF. V usage is TRBV7-3 and J usage is TRBJ2-2; D is unclear. The CDR3 spans 17 residues. Germline V lookup: CDR1 SGHTA, CDR2 FQGTGA. V lost 2 bases and J 3 bases, leaving 16 bases between the germline ends.

This rearrangement joins TRBV19 to TRBJ1-1; 8 nucleotides agree with TRBD1. Trimming cost V 7 bases and J 1 base; bases outside gene matches: 11. The germline V gene encodes CDR1 LNHDA and CDR2 SQIVND (reference sequence). The CDR3 extends over 16 amino acids. The CDR3 sequence is CASTPGTGGGNTEAFF. CDR3 sequence (DNA): TGTGCCAGTACTCCCGGGACAGGCGGAGGGAACACTGAAGCTTTCTTT. The entire variable domain, with the rest obtained from reference TRBV19 and TRBJ1-1, is as follows: DGGITQSPKYLFRKEGQNVTLSCEQNLNHDAMYWYRQDPGQGLRLIYYSQIVNDFQKGDIAEGYSVSREKKESFPLTVTSAQKNPTAFYLCASTPGTGGGNTEAFFGQGTRLTVV.

The chain joins TRBV5-4 to TRBJ2-3, with unresolved D. The CDR3 runs to 15 residues. V lost 1 base, J lost 2 bases, and 11 bases lay in between. The germline CDR1 and CDR2 sequences are SGHNT and YYREEE (reference sequence). CDR3 loop: CASSLKTSNTDTQYF. CDR3 nucleotides: TGTGCCAGCAGCTTGAAGACTTCCAACACAGATACGCAGTATTTT.

The chain's CDR3 is CASSLGAGRNGYTF. CDR3 bases: TGTGCCAGCAGCTTAGGGGCAGGAAGGAATGGCTACACCTTC. The chain links TRBV7-2 to TRBJ1-2; D not certain. Trimming left V 1 base short and J 6 bases short, with 12 bases between. The CDR3 length is 14 residues. CDR1 and CDR2 from the germline V gene are SGHTA and FQGNSA.

The chain recombines TRBV7-2 with TRBJ2-3, with 8 positions matching TRBD2. This CDR3 has 16 amino acids. The V and J ends lost 6 bases and 2 bases, in that order; junction bases with no gene match: 10. Germline V gene lookup returns CDR1 SGHTA and CDR2 FQGNSA. In nucleotides, the CDR3 is TGTGCCAGCAGTCACACTAGCGGTCACACCACAGATACGCAGTATTTT. It yields the protein CASSHTSGHTTDTQYF. Looking up the rest from reference TRBV7-2 and TRBJ2-3 gives the full variable domain: GAGVSQSPSNKVTEKGKDVELRCDPISGHTALYWYRQSLGQGLEFLIYFQGNSAPDKSGLPSDRFSAERTGGSVSTLTIQRTQQEDSAVYLCASSHTSGHTTDTQYFGPGTRLTVL.

This clone was observed a handful of times. A junction boundary mismatches the germline segment, possibly from a read error. This rearrangement joins TRBV7-2 to TRBJ2-1; 11 nucleotides line up with TRBD2. The CDR3 loop spans 15 amino acids. CDR1 and CDR2 (germline): SGHTA, FQGNSA. CDR3 loop: CASSVAGGSYNEQFF. In DNA, the CDR3 is TGTGCCAGCAGCGTAGCGGGAGGGTCCTACAATGAGCAGTTCTTC.

On this clone: The sample has other DNA sequences that encode this CDR3 too. This sequence joins TRBV7-2 and TRBJ2-5, with TRBD2 matching 11 bases. CDR1 SGHTA and CDR2 FQGNSA come from the germline V gene. J was trimmed by 3 bases and V by 0 bases; bases with no gene match: 0. This CDR3 has 15 residues. The CDR3 loop reads CASSLASGGEETQYF. The CDR3 DNA reads TGTGCCAGCAGCTTAGCTAGCGGGGGGGAAGAGACCCAGTACTTC.

V gene TRBV18 combines with J gene TRBJ2-3; D ambiguous. Germline values: CDR1 KGHSH, CDR2 LQKENI. The ends were cut back, 3 bases at V and 5 bases at J, with 9 bases in the middle. CDR3 size: 13 residues. The CDR3 DNA reads TGTGCCAGCTCACCGGACGGTCGAGATACGCAGTATTTT. This sequence encodes CASSPDGRDTQYF.

The chain carries TRBV27 and TRBJ2-1; TRBD2 matches 11 bases. Looked up from germline, CDR1 is MNHEY and CDR2 is SMNVEV (reference sequence). The CDR3 spans 15 residues. The V segment lost 3 bases and the J segment 7 bases; nucleotides outside the gene matches: 5. As DNA, the CDR3 is TGTGCCAGCAGTTTTAGCGGGAGGGCCACGAATGAGCAGTTCTTC. Its translation: CASSFSGRATNEQFF.

The chain links TRBV18 to TRBJ1-1; D is ambiguous. Germline V gene data show CDR1 as KGHSH and CDR2 as LQKENI. The CDR3 runs to 13 residues. V was shortened by 7 bases and J by 0 bases, with 9 bases between the two germline ends. This CDR3 is CASLIELNTEAFF. The CDR3 nucleotides read TGTGCCAGCTTAATCGAACTGAACACTGAAGCTTTCTTT.

In this sample, this clone turned up once. V gene TRBV20-1 combines with J gene TRBJ2-1, with D uncertain. Trimming removed 0 bases at V and 10 bases at J, with 7 bases between. The CDR3 is made up of 11 amino acids. Germline V CDR1 and CDR2: DFQATT, SNEGSKA (reference sequence). CDR3 loop: CSARDRTEQFF. In nucleotides, the CDR3 is TGCAGTGCTAGAGATAGGACGGAGCAGTTCTTC.

In regard to this clone: Other DNA sequences in the same sample also yield this CDR3. J is TRBJ1-3 and V is TRBV9, with 8 bases identical to TRBD1. The V gene end was trimmed by 2 bases and the J gene end by 0 bases; junction bases not matched to a gene: 7. The CDR3 runs 17 residues. CDR1 is SGDLS and CDR2 is YYNGEE in the germline V gene. The CDR3: CASSVTPGQDSGNTIYF. The CDR3 DNA sequence: TGTGCCAGCAGCGTGACTCCGGGACAGGACTCTGGAAACACCATATATTTT.